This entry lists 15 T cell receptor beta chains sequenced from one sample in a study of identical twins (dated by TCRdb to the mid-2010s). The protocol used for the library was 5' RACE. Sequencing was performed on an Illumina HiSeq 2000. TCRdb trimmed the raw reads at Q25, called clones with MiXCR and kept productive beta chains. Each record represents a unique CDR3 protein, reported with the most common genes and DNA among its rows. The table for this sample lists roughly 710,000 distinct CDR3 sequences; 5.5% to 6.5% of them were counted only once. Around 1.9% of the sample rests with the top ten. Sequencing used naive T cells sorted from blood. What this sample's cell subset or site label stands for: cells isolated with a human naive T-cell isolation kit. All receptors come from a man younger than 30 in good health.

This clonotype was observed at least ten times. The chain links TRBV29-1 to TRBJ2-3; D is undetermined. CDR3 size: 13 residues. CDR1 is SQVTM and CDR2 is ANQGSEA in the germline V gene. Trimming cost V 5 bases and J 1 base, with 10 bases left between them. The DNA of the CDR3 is TGCAGCGTTAGACGAAGTGGCACAGATACGCAGTATTTT. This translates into CSVRRSGTDTQYF.

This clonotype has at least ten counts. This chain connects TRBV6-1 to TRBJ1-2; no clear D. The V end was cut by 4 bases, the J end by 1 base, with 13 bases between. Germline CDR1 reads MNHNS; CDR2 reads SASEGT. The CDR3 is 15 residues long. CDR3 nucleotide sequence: TGTGCCAGCAGTGCGAGGGAATCTGTTAACTATGGCTACACCTTC. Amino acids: CASSARESVNYGYTF.

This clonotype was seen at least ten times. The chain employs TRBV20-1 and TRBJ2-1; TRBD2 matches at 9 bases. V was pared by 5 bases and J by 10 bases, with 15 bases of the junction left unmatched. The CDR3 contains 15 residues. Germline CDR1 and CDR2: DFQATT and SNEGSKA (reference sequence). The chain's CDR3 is CSAYIIGGRAREQFF. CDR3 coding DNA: TGCAGTGCTTACATAATTGGCGGGAGGGCTAGGGAGCAGTTCTTC.

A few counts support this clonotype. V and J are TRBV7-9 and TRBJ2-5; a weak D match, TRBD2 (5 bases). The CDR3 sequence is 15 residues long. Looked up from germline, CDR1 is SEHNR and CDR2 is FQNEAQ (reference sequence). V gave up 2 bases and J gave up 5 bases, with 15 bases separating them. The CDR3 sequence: CASSLQPGSGETQYF. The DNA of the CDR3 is TGTGCCAGCAGCTTACAGCCCGGGTCGGGGGAGACCCAGTACTTC.

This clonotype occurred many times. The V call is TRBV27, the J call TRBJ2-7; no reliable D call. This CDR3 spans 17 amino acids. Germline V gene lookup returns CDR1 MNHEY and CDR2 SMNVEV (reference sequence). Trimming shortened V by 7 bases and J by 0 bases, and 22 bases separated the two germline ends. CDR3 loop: CASTLSTKPKNSYEQYV. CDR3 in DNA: TGTGCCAGCACCCTATCAACGAAGCCGAAAAACTCCTACGAGCAGTACGTC.

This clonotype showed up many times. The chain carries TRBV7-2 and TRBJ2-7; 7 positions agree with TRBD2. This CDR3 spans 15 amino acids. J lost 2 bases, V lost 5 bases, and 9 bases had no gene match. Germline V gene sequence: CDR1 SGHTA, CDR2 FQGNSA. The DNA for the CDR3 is TGTGCCAGCAGCCGCGGGGGTCTTCCACCCTACGAGCAGTACTTC. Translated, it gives CASSRGGLPPYEQYF.

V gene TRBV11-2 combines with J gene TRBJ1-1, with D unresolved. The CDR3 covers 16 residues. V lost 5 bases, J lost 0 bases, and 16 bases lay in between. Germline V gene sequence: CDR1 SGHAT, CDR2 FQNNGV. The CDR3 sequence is CASSATDWGVNTEAFF. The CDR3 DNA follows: TGTGCCAGCAGCGCCACGGACTGGGGAGTGAACACTGAAGCTTTCTTT.

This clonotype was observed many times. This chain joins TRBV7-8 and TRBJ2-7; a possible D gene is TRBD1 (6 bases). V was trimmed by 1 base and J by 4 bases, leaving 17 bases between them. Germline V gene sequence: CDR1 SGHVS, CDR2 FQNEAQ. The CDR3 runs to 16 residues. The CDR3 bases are TGTGCCAGCAGCTTAGTTCCTCGCTCAGGGGTTTACGAGCAGTACTTC. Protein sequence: CASSLVPRSGVYEQYF.

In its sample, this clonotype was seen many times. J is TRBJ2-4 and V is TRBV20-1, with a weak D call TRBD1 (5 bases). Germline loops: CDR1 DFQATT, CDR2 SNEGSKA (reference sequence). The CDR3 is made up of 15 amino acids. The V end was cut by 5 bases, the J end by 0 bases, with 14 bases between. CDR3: CSAARTLRAKNIQYF. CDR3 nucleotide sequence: TGCAGTGCTGCTAGGACACTGAGAGCCAAAAACATTCAGTACTTC.

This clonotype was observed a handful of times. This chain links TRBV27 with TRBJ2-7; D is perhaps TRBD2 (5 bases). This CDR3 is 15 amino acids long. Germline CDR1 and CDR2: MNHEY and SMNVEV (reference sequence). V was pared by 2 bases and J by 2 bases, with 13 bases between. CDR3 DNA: TGTGCCAGCAGTTTAGCCTTGCGGGCCACCTACGAGCAGTACTTC. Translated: CASSLALRATYEQYF.

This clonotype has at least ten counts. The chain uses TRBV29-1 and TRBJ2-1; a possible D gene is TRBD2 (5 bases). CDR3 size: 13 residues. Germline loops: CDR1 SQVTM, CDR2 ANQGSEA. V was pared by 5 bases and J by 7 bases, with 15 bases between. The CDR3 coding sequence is TGCAGCGTTATGAGGGCCGGTAGGAATGAGCAGTTCTTC. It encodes CSVMRAGRNEQFF.

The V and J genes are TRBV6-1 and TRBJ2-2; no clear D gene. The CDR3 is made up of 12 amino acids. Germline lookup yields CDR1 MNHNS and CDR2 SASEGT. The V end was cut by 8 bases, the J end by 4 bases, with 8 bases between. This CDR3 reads CASPGITGELFF. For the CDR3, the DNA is TGTGCCAGCCCTGGGATCACCGGGGAGCTGTTTTTT.

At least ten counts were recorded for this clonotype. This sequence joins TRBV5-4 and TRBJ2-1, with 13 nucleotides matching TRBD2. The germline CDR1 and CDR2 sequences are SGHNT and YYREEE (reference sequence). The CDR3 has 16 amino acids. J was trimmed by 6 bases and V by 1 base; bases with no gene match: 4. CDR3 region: CASSLPGTSGTNEQFF. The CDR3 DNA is TGTGCCAGCAGCTTGCCCGGGACTAGCGGGACCAATGAGCAGTTCTTC.

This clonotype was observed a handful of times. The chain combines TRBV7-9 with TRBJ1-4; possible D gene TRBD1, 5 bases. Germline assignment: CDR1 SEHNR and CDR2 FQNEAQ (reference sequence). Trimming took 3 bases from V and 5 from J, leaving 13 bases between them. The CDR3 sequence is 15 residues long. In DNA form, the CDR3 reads TGTGCCAGCAGCTTGGGGGGGGAGATAAATGAAAAACTGTTTTTT. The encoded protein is CASSLGGEINEKLFF.

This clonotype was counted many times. The CDR3 sequence is CASSSQAGGELFF. The CDR3 DNA is TGTGCCAGCAGTTCCCAGGCGGGCGGGGAGCTGTTTTTT. The rearrangement links TRBV12-3 or TRBV12-4 to TRBJ2-2, with D perhaps matching TRBD2 (5 bases). This CDR3 has 13 residues. V lost 4 bases, J lost 7 bases, and 10 bases lay in between.